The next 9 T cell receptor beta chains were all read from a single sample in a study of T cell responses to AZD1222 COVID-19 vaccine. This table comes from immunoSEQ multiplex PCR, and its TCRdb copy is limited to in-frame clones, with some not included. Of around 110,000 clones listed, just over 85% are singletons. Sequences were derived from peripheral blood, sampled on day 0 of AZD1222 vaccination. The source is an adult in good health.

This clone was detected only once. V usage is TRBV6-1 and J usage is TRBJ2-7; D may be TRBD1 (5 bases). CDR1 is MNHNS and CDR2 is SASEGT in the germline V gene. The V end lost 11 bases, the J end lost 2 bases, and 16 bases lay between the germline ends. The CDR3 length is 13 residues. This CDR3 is CADFSWGPYEQYF. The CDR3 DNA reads TGTGCCGATTTTAGTTGGGGCCCCTACGAGCAGTACTTC.

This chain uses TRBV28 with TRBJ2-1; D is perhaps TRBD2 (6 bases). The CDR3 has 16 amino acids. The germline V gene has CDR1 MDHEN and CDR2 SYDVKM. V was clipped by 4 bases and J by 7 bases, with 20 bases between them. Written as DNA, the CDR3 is TGTGCCAGCAGTTCTCCGACTAGTTCGGGGAGAAATGAGCAGTTCTTC. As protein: CASSSPTSSGRNEQFF.

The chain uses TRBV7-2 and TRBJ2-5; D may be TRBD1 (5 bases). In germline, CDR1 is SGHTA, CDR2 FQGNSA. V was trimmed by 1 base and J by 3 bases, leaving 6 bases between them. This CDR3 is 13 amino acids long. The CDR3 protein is CASSLDRKETQYF. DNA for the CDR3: TGTGCCAGCAGCTTAGACAGGAAAGAGACCCAGTACTTC.

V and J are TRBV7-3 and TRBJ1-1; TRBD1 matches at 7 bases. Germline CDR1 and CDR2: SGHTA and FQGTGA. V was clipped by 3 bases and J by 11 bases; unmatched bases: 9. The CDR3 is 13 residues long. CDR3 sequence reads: CASSFLRDSQAFF. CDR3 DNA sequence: TGTGCCAGCAGCTTCTTAAGGGACAGTCAGGCTTTCTTT.

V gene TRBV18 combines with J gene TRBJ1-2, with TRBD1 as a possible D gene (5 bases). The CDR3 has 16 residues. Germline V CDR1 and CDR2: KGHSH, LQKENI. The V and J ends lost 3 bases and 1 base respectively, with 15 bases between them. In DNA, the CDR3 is TGTGCCAGCTCACCTATCCAGGGCGCAATTAACTATGGCTACACCTTC. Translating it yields CASSPIQGAINYGYTF. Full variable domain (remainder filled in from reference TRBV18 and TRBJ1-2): NAGVMQNPRHLVRRRGQEARLRCSPMKGHSHVYWYRQLPEEGLKFMVYLQKENIIDESGMPKERFSAEFPKEGPSILRIQQVVRGDSAAYFCASSPIQGAINYGYTFGSGTRLTVV.

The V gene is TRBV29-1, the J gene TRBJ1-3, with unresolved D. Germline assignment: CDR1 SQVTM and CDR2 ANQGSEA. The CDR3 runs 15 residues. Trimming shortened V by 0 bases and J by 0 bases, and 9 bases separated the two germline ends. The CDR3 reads CSVEEVGFSGNTIYF. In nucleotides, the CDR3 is TGCAGCGTTGAAGAAGTTGGGTTCTCTGGAAACACCATATATTTT.

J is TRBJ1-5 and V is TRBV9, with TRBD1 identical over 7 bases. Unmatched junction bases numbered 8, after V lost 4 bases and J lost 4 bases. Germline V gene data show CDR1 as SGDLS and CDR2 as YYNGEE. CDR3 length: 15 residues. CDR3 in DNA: TGTGCCAGCAGCATACAGGGGAACCAAAATCAGCCCCAGCATTTT. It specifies CASSIQGNQNQPQHF.

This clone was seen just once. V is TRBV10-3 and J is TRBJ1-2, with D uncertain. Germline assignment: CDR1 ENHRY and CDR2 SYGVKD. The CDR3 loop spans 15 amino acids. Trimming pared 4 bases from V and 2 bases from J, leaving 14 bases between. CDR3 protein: CAISAMWVSNYGYTF. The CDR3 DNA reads TGTGCCATCAGTGCAATGTGGGTTTCCAACTATGGCTACACCTTC.

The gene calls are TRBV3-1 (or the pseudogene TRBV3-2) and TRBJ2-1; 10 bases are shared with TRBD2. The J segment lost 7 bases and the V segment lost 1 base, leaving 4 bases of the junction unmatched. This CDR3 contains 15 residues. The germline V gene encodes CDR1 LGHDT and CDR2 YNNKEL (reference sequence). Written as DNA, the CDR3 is TGTGCCAGCAGCCAAGTGGCTAGCGGGAGAAATGAGCAGTTCTTC. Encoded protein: CASSQVASGRNEQFF.